The rows below give T cell receptor beta chains drawn from one sample of a study of T cells in Graves' hyperthyroidism and ophthalmopathy. From the multiplex PCR reads, TCRdb called clonotypes with MiXCR, one entry per CDR3 protein. The data hold fewer than 350,000 distinct CDR3 sequences, with around a sixth observed a single time. The sample comprised blood. These receptors were taken from a woman in her 50s with Graves' hyperthyroidism. CDR3s include the opening cysteine and the closing phenylalanine or tryptophan. Each record gives: CDR3 DNA, CDR3 protein, clone size, D gene, V gene, J gene. A D gene is named only where the DNA matches it firmly. The size field is filled for only some rows; it gives once, few, many or a size class.

TGTGCCTGGAATCCGGGGGCGGCCTGGGAAGCTTTCTTT	CAWNPGAAWEAFF	.	.	TRBV30	TRBJ1-1
TGCGCCAGCAGCTTCCCGAACACTGAAGCTTTCTTT	CASSFPNTEAFF	many	.	TRBV5-1	TRBJ1-1
TGTGCCAGCAGCGTTTCGGGACAGGGCCTTATGGAGACCCAGTACTTC	CASSVSGQGLMETQYF	.	TRBD1	TRBV9	TRBJ2-5
TGCAGTGCTAGTGGAAGGGCAGGGGACACTGAAGCTTTCTTT	CSASGRAGDTEAFF	many	.	TRBV20-1	TRBJ1-1
TGTGCCAGCAGTCGGGGACTACAAGAGACCCAGTACTTC	CASSRGLQETQYF	many	TRBD2	TRBV18	TRBJ2-5
TGTGCCAGCAGCCAGCGGGGGAATGAGCAGTTCTTC	CASSQRGNEQFF	many	TRBD2	TRBV3-1	TRBJ2-1
TGTGCCAGCAGTGAACGCAGTAACTATGGCTACACCTTC	CASSERSNYGYTF	few	.	TRBV6-1	TRBJ1-2
TGTGCCAGCAGCTTTGGGGACCCGAACACTGAAGCTTTCTTT	CASSFGDPNTEAFF	many	.	TRBV5-6	TRBJ1-1
TGCAGTGCTGAGGATCCACAGGGGGCCCCAGATACGCAGTATTTT	CSAEDPQGAPDTQYF	many	TRBD1	TRBV20-1	TRBJ2-3
TGTGCCAGCAGCCCCTTAGGCGGGGGGGCGAATGAGCAGTTCTTC	CASSPLGGGANEQFF	many	TRBD2	TRBV2	TRBJ2-1
TGTGCCAGCTCACTTTCGATCGGGGTTGGAAGCACCGGGGAGCTGTTTTTT	CASSLSIGVGSTGELFF	.	.	TRBV18	TRBJ2-2
TGTGCCACCAGTGACAACCGAGGAAATTTTGATGAGCAGTTCTTC	CATSDNRGNFDEQFF	few	.	TRBV24-1	TRBJ2-1
TGTGCCAGCTCACCACAAGGTGTGGGGGCTAGCGGGAGCAGCTCCTACAATGAGCAGTTCTTC	CASSPQGVGASGSSSYNEQFF	few	TRBD2	TRBV18	TRBJ2-1
TGCAGTGTTCTTGGGGGGCGGGACAATGAGCAGTTCTTC	CSVLGGRDNEQFF	many	.	TRBV20-1	TRBJ2-1
TGTGCCAGCAGTGATTGGGACTCACCCCTCCACTTT	CASSDWDSPLHF	many	.	TRBV2	TRBJ1-6
TGTGCCAGCAGTTACCAGACAGGGAATGAAAAACTGTTTTTT	CASSYQTGNEKLFF	.	TRBD1	TRBV6-9	TRBJ1-4
TGTGCCAGCAGCTTAACAAGGCTTGGGGAGGAAAAACTGTTTTTT	CASSLTRLGEEKLFF	.	.	TRBV13	TRBJ1-4
TGCGCCAGCAGCATAGCCCGATCCCGGGAGTTTCAAGAGACCCAGTACTTC	CASSIARSREFQETQYF	.	.	TRBV5-1	TRBJ2-5
TGTGCCAGCAGTTTGTTCCCGTCACACCGGGACTACGAGCAGTACTTC	CASSLFPSHRDYEQYF	many	.	TRBV27	TRBJ2-7
TGTGCCAGCAGCTTGGCAGCGGGAGCTTGGAACGGGGAGCTGTTTTTT	CASSLAAGAWNGELFF	.	TRBD2	TRBV5-5	TRBJ2-2
TGTGCCAGCAGTTCGGCGAATGAGCAGTTCTTC	CASSSANEQFF	many	.	TRBV27	TRBJ2-1
TGCGCCAGCAGTTATAGACTAGCCACAGATACGCAGTATTTT	CASSYRLATDTQYF	few	TRBD2	TRBV4-1	TRBJ2-3
TGTGCCAGCAGTCCCGCCGGGACAGGGGAACGAGAAAAACTGTTTTTT	CASSPAGTGEREKLFF	many	TRBD1	TRBV12-3/TRBV12-4	TRBJ1-4
TGCAGTGCTAGAGTTGGCTACCTGGGGTACAATGAGCAGTTCTTC	CSARVGYLGYNEQFF	.	.	TRBV20-1	TRBJ2-1
TGTGCCAGCAGCTTGCCCTCCAAGGGGGAAGAAAACACCATATATTTT	CASSLPSKGEENTIYF	few	.	TRBV7-9	TRBJ1-3
TGCGCCAGCAGCCAAGAGGTTAGCGGGGGGCTTAGCACAGATACGCAGTATTTT	CASSQEVSGGLSTDTQYF	.	TRBD2	TRBV4-1	TRBJ2-3
TGTGCCAGCAGCTATCTAGGGGCCGCTCGCCACACAGATACGCAGTATTTT	CASSYLGAARHTDTQYF	many	.	TRBV28	TRBJ2-3
TGCAGTGCTAGAGATAACCAAGGGGTAGGCTACACCTTC	CSARDNQGVGYTF	few	.	TRBV20-1	TRBJ1-2
TGTGCCAGCAGCTTAGTCGGGGAGACAGGGCCTGAGCAGTTCTTC	CASSLVGETGPEQFF	many	TRBD1	TRBV7-9	TRBJ2-1
TGCAGTGCTAGAGATATAGGGAGGGAAGCTCTCAATGAGCAGTTCTTC	CSARDIGREALNEQFF	.	TRBD2	TRBV20-1	TRBJ2-1
TGCAGCGTCCGACGGGGGGCTGGAGATACGCAGTATTTT	CSVRRGAGDTQYF	.	.	TRBV29-1	TRBJ2-3
TGTGCCAGCAGCCGCCAAGGGTTCTACGAGCAGTTCTTC	CASSRQGFYEQFF	.	.	TRBV9	TRBJ2-1
TGTGCCAGCAGCTTAGATCTGGCAGGGCGGACCGGGGAGCTGTTTTTT	CASSLDLAGRTGELFF	.	.	TRBV11-2	TRBJ2-2
TGTGCCAGCTCCTGGGACGAAAATTCACCCCTCCACTTT	CASSWDENSPLHF	few	.	TRBV6-1	TRBJ1-6
TGTGCCAGCAGCTCGGGGACAGACAATGAGCAGTTCTTC	CASSSGTDNEQFF	many	TRBD1	TRBV13	TRBJ2-1
TGTGCCAGCAGCTTAATCACGTCGACAGATACGCAGTATTTT	CASSLITSTDTQYF	many	.	TRBV7-3	TRBJ2-3
TGCGCCAGCAGCCAACAGACAACCACAGATACGCAGTATTTT	CASSQQTTTDTQYF	.	.	TRBV5-1	TRBJ2-3
TGCGCCAGCAGCTCGGGGACTGTCTCCTACGAGCAGTACTTC	CASSSGTVSYEQYF	many	.	TRBV5-1	TRBJ2-7
TGTGCCAGCAGCGTAGCGCAGGACACTGAAGCTTTCTTT	CASSVAQDTEAFF	few	.	TRBV9	TRBJ1-1
TGTGCCAGCAGTTTGAACAGTTCGGTTCAGCCCCAGCATTTT	CASSLNSSVQPQHF	.	.	TRBV27	TRBJ1-5
TGTGCCAGCAGCCCGACAGATGACTCACCCCTCCACTTT	CASSPTDDSPLHF	.	.	TRBV3-1	TRBJ1-6
TGTGCCTGGTCTTCGGGTTGGGTTGAAGCTTTCTTT	CAWSSGWVEAFF	many	.	TRBV30	TRBJ1-1
TGTGCCAGCACCCCAGCGGGAGAGTTCACCGGGGAGCTGTTTTTT	CASTPAGEFTGELFF	.	TRBD2	TRBV28	TRBJ2-2
TGCAGTGCTCGACCTGGGGTAGCCAACACCGGGGAGCTGTTTTTT	CSARPGVANTGELFF	many	.	TRBV20-1	TRBJ2-2
TGCAGTGCCCCGAGGGAAAACAATGAGCAGTTCTTC	CSAPRENNEQFF	many	.	TRBV20-1	TRBJ2-1
TGTGCCAGCAGCTTAGGGCAGGGGGCCTCCTACGAGCAGTACTTC	CASSLGQGASYEQYF	many	TRBD1	TRBV5-8	TRBJ2-7
TGTGCCAGCAGTGGACAGGGATCGGAACAGCCCCAGCATTTT	CASSGQGSEQPQHF	.	TRBD1	TRBV2	TRBJ1-5
TGTGCCAGCAGCACCCTACAGGGGCCCCAAGAGACCCAGTACTTC	CASSTLQGPQETQYF	few	TRBD1	TRBV9	TRBJ2-5
TGTGCCAGCAGCGTAGGATTGGGACAGGGAGGGGAGACCCAGTACTTC	CASSVGLGQGGETQYF	.	TRBD1	TRBV9	TRBJ2-5
TGTGCCAGCAGTTTTCGTTTTGGGGGGCGGCTCGAAGAAAAACTGTTTTTT	CASSFRFGGRLEEKLFF	few	.	TRBV12-3/TRBV12-4	TRBJ1-4
TGTGCCAGCAGTGACTTGTCGGGATACACCATATATTTT	CASSDLSGYTIYF	few	.	TRBV2	TRBJ1-3
TGCAGTGCTAGGGGTGGCCTAGCGCTTAACACCGGGGAGCTGTTTTTT	CSARGGLALNTGELFF	.	.	TRBV20-1	TRBJ2-2
TGTGCCAGTAGTACCCCGCGGACAGGGGAAGGATCACCCCTCCACTTT	CASSTPRTGEGSPLHF	.	TRBD1	TRBV19	TRBJ1-6
TGTGCCAGCAGTTCCGCCGGTTCGGAAAAACTGTTTTTT	CASSSAGSEKLFF	few	.	TRBV6-1	TRBJ1-4